The clone carrying this TCR beta chain was found a few times. As yet, its antigen is unknown. Per the germline V gene, CDR1 is SEHNR and CDR2 is FQNEAQ (reference sequence). V trimming: 5 bases; J trimming: 5 bases; junction bases outside the gene matches: 4. The CDR3 is 13 amino acids. This record belongs to a study of cytomegalovirus exposure and HLA in healthy donors. PCR involved 60 Vbeta and 13 Jbeta primers. The data were produced by immunoSEQ multiplex PCR, yet TCRdb's version contains in-frame clones alone and is incomplete. Among approximately 150,000 clones listed, 68% were seen once. Study outcomes and limitations: TCR association rates varied by HLA locus in a later analysis, with DRB1 highest and HLA-C lowest. A further, later analysis showed that HLA-associated TCR beta chains (compared with equally common others) were more clonally expanded.

The V gene is TRBV7-9, the J gene TRBJ1-1; 8 bases match TRBD1. The receptor was derived from a woman in her thirties or forties in good health and CMV-seropositive. Sequencing input: PBMCs. The CDR3 here is CASSTGGMTEAFF. The CDR3 nucleotides are TGTGCCAGCAGCACAGGGGGAATGACTGAAGCTTTCTTT.